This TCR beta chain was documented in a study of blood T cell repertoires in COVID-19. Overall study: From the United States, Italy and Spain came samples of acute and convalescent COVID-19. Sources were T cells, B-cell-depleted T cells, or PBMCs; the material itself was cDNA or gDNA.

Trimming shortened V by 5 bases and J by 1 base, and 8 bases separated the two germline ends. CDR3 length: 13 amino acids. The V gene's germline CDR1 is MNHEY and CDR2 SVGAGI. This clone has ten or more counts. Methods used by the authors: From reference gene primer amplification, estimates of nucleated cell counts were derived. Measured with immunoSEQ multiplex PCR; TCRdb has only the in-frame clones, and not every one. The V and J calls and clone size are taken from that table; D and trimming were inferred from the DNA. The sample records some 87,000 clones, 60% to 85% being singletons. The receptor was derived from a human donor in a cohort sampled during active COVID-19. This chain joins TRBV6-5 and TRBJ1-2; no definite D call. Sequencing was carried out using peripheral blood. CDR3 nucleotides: TGTGCCAGCAGTAGCACAGTTAACTATGGCTACACCTTC. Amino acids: CASSSTVNYGYTF.